This TCR beta chain comes out of a study of a mutant IDH1 vaccine in newly diagnosed glioma (dated by TCRdb to about 2021). As for the study more broadly: In the chemotherapy-containing groups, vaccination started alongside temozolomide cycles, whereas in patients who had radiotherapy alone it started 4-6 weeks after radiotherapy. The approximately 30 treated patients were roughly 60% male and around 40% female, with a mean age of about 43 years. Peripheral blood samples were drawn at six visits, namely V03 (baseline), V05, V07, V10, V12 and V13. Before enrollment, patients had received standard therapy of radiotherapy alone, temozolomide alone, or radiochemotherapy with temozolomide; most received the combination. For exploratory analyses, fewer than 30 treated patients had longitudinal TCRB deep sequencing done wherever samples were available. The week-35 safety follow-up took place at visit V12, and the week-47 end of study took place at visit V13.

The CDR3 spans 15 residues, from the cysteine through the phenylalanine. Only the CDR3 DNA is retained, 45 bases long and in frame from the first base. The germline V and J ends show losses of 3 bases and 4 bases respectively, and no gene match explains 2 bases of the junction. CDR1 and CDR2, per the germline V gene (reference sequence), are SGHNT and YYREEE. Libraries were prepared through the immunoSEQ multiplex PCR assay. The hsTCRB Kit was used according to the manufacturer's protocol to amplify rearranged TCR beta chain sequences. Sequencing of TCRB libraries was carried out on an Illumina MiSeq. Per the authors' processing: The proprietary platform of the kit vendor was used for demultiplexing, trimming and gene mapping. Drawn from immuneACCESS, this table holds only the in-frame rearrangements with V and J called that TCRdb kept. Clones are partly lost; checked studies trace under half to an unresolved V gene and leave the rest unexplained. D and trimming were read from the DNA, whereas the V and J calls and clone size are those reported in that table. The sample includes 45,000 to 50,000 clones, with 70% to 90% observed a single time. The ten most abundant clones make up around 6% of the sample.

About this clone itself: The clone's antigen remains unknown. Base quality data are lacking; no much larger clone is found one base away.

What the authors observed across the whole study: It was noted by the authors that analyses of patient blood samples could not be reproduced owing to sample limitations. Availability determined which PBMC samples were chosen for TCRB deep sequencing. No apparent relationship was observed between pseudoprogression and alterations in the top peripheral T cell clonotypes detected by TCRB sequencing. Across multiple MHC alleles, vaccine-induced immune responses were seen in 85% to 95% of patients.

In the paper's terms, the time point label means: week 35, safety follow-up. A 20-mer mutant IDH1 peptide at 300 micrograms in Montanide made up each vaccine dose, which was injected subcutaneously together with topical imiquimod. Across visits V03 through V10, patients got a total of eight vaccinations, given in weeks 1, 3, 5, 7, 11, 15, 19 and 23. All donors had newly diagnosed IDH1-mutant astrocytomas of WHO grade 3 or 4 that showed loss of nuclear ATRX. The samples were drawn from NOA16, a multicentre, single-arm, open-label phase I trial in Germany that tested a mutant IDH1 peptide vaccine in humans for the first time. The DNeasy Blood and Tissue Kit was used to extract genomic DNA from EDTA blood for TCRB sequencing.

This TCR was sampled from a woman aged 40 to 50 with glioma. The sample here was PBMCs, taken from a glioma patient whose treatment included an IDH1 peptide vaccine. The sequence joins TRBV5-4 to TRBJ2-5; 14 bases in the middle match TRBD2. The CDR3 in this case is CASSSGTSGRETQYF. Read as DNA, the sequence is TGTGCCAGCAGCTCCGGGACTAGCGGGAGAGAGACCCAGTACTTC. Reference TRBV5-4 and TRBJ2-5 proteins supply the regions before and after the CDR3; the full variable domain is: ETGVTQSPTHLIKTRGQQVTLRCSSQSGHNTVSWYQQALGQGPQFIFQYYREEENGRGNFPPRFSGLQFPNYSSELNVNALELDDSALYLCASSSGTSGRETQYFGPGTRLLVL.